Here is one T cell receptor beta chain with its context. Antigen: not known. The data derive from a study of shared clonotypes between healthy human individuals. Study-level findings and limits: It was the non-shared clonotypes that had lower generation probabilities than clonotypes shared by all four donors.

As defined, naive CD8 cells were CD45RO-negative and positively selected for CCR7, with terminally differentiated effector memory CD45RA+ cells excluded. Clones were read by immunoSEQ multiplex PCR, and TCRdb kept only the in-frame ones, dropping some. This sample has around 2,000,000 clones, with approximately 94% found just once. Germline-derived CDR1 and CDR2 are SGHAT and FQNNGV. The CDR3 contains 16 residues. V lost 4 bases and J 0 bases, leaving 13 bases between the germline ends. The rearrangement joins TRBV11-2 to TRBJ2-1; tentatively, D is TRBD2 (5 bases). Sequenced material: naive CD8+ T cells sorted from blood. This receptor was identified in a man between 18 and 29 years old in good health. The CDR3 protein is CASSSTLGDSYNEQFF. The CDR3 DNA reads TGTGCCAGCAGCTCCACCTTGGGAGACTCCTACAATGAGCAGTTCTTC.